One and the same sample provided the 27 T cell receptor beta chains below, sequenced in a study of T cell responses to AZD1222 COVID-19 vaccine. Assay: immunoSEQ multiplex PCR; the TCRdb copy retains only in-frame clones and omits some. The sample contains more than 95,000 clones, roughly 90% of which appear only once. This material consisted of peripheral blood, taken on day 0 of AZD1222 vaccination. These receptors were obtained from an adult in good health.

With regard to this clone: Different DNA sequences within this sample yield the same CDR3. This chain uses TRBV18 with TRBJ1-1, with 9 bases lining up with TRBD1. This CDR3 is built from 16 residues. J lost 0 bases, V lost 0 bases, and 2 bases had no gene match. Germline V gene lookup returns CDR1 KGHSH and CDR2 LQKENI. CDR3 DNA sequence: TGTGCCAGCTCACCACCGGGGACAGGGTTGAACACTGAAGCTTTCTTT. It codes for CASSPPGTGLNTEAFF. Variable domain in full (rest from reference TRBV18 and TRBJ1-1): NAGVMQNPRHLVRRRGQEARLRCSPMKGHSHVYWYRQLPEEGLKFMVYLQKENIIDESGMPKERFSAEFPKEGPSILRIQQVVRGDSAAYFCASSPPGTGLNTEAFFGQGTRLTVV.

The genes are TRBV27 and TRBJ1-2; D gene unclear. The CDR3 consists of 16 residues. Germline V CDR1 and CDR2: MNHEY, SMNVEV (reference sequence). The V and J ends lost 4 bases and 5 bases respectively, with 20 bases between them. As DNA, the CDR3 is TGTGCCAGCAGTTCATACGGCGGTCCCGCCGGGTATGGCTACACCTTC. Translated: CASSSYGGPAGYGYTF.

The chain recombines TRBV23-1 with TRBJ1-4, with a tentative D call TRBD1 (6 bases). TRBV23-1 is flagged as an ORF with uncertain function. Trimming stripped 4 bases from V and 10 bases from J, with 13 bases between. This CDR3 spans 13 amino acids. The CDR3 spells CASSLQGPGKLFF. The CDR3 DNA reads TGCGCCAGCAGTCTTCAGGGGCCGGGAAAACTGTTTTTT.

The gene calls are TRBV4-1 and TRBJ2-5; D gene ambiguous. Germline V gene lookup returns CDR1 MGHRA and CDR2 YSYEKL. CDR3 length: 14 residues. Trimming left V 1 base short and J 3 bases short, with 9 bases between. This CDR3 is CASSQVGNEETQYF. The CDR3 DNA follows: TGCGCCAGCAGCCAAGTTGGGAACGAAGAGACCCAGTACTTC.

J is TRBJ2-1 and V is TRBV20-1; D is unclear. Germline assignment: CDR1 DFQATT and CDR2 SNEGSKA (reference sequence). CDR3 length: 11 residues. Trimming left V 2 bases short and J 7 bases short, with 6 bases between. Here the CDR3 reads CSARMGNEQFF. As DNA, the CDR3 is TGCAGTGCTAGAATGGGGAATGAGCAGTTCTTC.

This chain joins TRBV5-5 and TRBJ1-5; D ambiguous. With 3 bases removed from V and 2 bases from J, the gap between germline ends came to 3 bases. The CDR3 is 12 residues long. The germline CDR1 and CDR2 sequences are SGHKS and YYEKEE (reference sequence). The CDR3 loop is CASSYGNQPQHF. The CDR3 DNA sequence: TGTGCCAGCAGCTATGGCAATCAGCCCCAGCATTTT.

This chain connects TRBV15 to TRBJ2-7; D ambiguous. This CDR3 contains 13 residues. Per the germline V gene, CDR1 is LNHNV and CDR2 is YYDKDF (reference sequence). V gave up 0 bases and J gave up 6 bases, with 9 bases separating them. CDR3 sequence: CATSRDVAVEQYF. The DNA for the CDR3 is TGTGCCACCAGCAGAGATGTCGCGGTCGAGCAGTACTTC.

This chain links TRBV18 with TRBJ2-2; TRBD2 matches 11 bases. The CDR3 spans 18 residues. The germline gives CDR1 KGHSH, CDR2 LQKENI. The V segment lost 3 bases and the J segment 1 base; nucleotides outside the gene matches: 7. CDR3 sequence (DNA): TGTGCCAGCTCACCTAGACCCGGACTAGCGGGGAACACCGGGGAGCTGTTTTTT. The encoded protein is CASSPRPGLAGNTGELFF. Supplemented by reference TRBV18 and TRBJ2-2, the full variable domain reads NAGVMQNPRHLVRRRGQEARLRCSPMKGHSHVYWYRQLPEEGLKFMVYLQKENIIDESGMPKERFSAEFPKEGPSILRIQQVVRGDSAAYFCASSPRPGLAGNTGELFFGEGSRLTVL.

The V call is TRBV28, the J call TRBJ2-1, with a tentative D call TRBD2 (5 bases). Germline CDR1 and CDR2: MDHEN and SYDVKM. The V and J ends lost 2 bases and 6 bases respectively, with 17 bases between them. This CDR3 contains 16 residues. In nucleotides, the CDR3 is TGTGCCAGCAGTTTAATCGGGAAGGGATCCAGCAATGAGCAGTTCTTC. Amino acid sequence: CASSLIGKGSSNEQFF.

The chain uses TRBV5-1 and TRBJ1-4; D possibly corresponds to TRBD1 (5 bases). The V end was cut by 0 bases, the J end by 8 bases, with 14 bases between. This CDR3 has 15 amino acids. The germline gives CDR1 SGHRS, CDR2 YFSETQ. The CDR3 here is CASSLVPGDGEKLFF. The CDR3 DNA is TGCGCCAGCAGCTTGGTCCCCGGGGACGGGGAAAAACTGTTTTTT. The full variable domain, its missing parts supplied by reference TRBV5-1 and TRBJ1-4, is KAGVTQTPRYLIKTRGQQVTLSCSPISGHRSVSWYQQTPGQGLQFLFEYFSETQRNKGNFPGRFSGRQFSNSRSEMNVSTLELGDSALYLCASSLVPGDGEKLFFGSGTQLSVL.

The V gene is TRBV25-1, the J gene TRBJ1-4; perhaps TRBD1 as D (6 bases). The CDR3 has 15 residues. From germline, CDR1 is MGHDK and CDR2 SYGVNS. Trimming took 4 bases from V and 8 from J, leaving 17 bases between them. The CDR3 DNA is TGTGCCAGCAGTGTTACAGGGACTACAAGCGAAAAACTGTTTTTT. It translates to CASSVTGTTSEKLFF.

CDR3 loop: CASSLAGGAVQDEQFF. DNA of the CDR3: TGTGCCAGCAGCTTGGCTGGGGGTGCGGTTCAGGATGAGCAGTTCTTC. The chain uses TRBV7-3 and TRBJ2-1; D assignment may be TRBD1 or TRBD2 (5 bases each). Germline-derived CDR1 and CDR2 are SGHTA and FQGTGA. The CDR3 runs to 16 residues. V lost 3 bases and J lost 8, with 20 bases in between. Looking up the rest from reference TRBV7-3 and TRBJ2-1 gives the full variable domain: GAGVSQTPSNKVTEKGKYVELRCDPISGHTALYWYRQSLGQGPEFLIYFQGTGAADDSGLPNDRFFAVRPEGSVSTLKIQRTERGDSAVYLCASSLAGGAVQDEQFFGPGTRLTVL.

The chain carries TRBV5-6 and TRBJ1-6; unclear D gene. CDR3 length: 14 amino acids. The germline V gene has CDR1 SGHDT and CDR2 YYEEEE. V shed 4 bases and J shed 4 bases, with 9 bases lying between them. The CDR3 nucleotides read TGTGCCAGCAGCCCGGGAGATTATAATTCACCCCTCCACTTT. As protein: CASSPGDYNSPLHF.

The chain carries TRBV6-4 and TRBJ2-1; 12 bases agree with TRBD2. The length of the CDR3 is 15 residues. The germline CDR1 and CDR2 sequences are MRHNA and SNTAGT. Germline trimming cut 4 bases from V and 11 bases from J; bases unmatched to any gene: 9. CDR3 coding DNA: TGTGCCAGCAGTGTAGGACTAGCGGGAAACCAGAAGCAGTTCTTC. This sequence encodes CASSVGLAGNQKQFF.

The genes are TRBV19 and TRBJ1-2, with D maybe TRBD1 (5 bases). The CDR3 sequence is 15 residues long. Trimming shortened V by 0 bases and J by 2 bases, and 10 bases separated the two germline ends. The germline gives CDR1 LNHDA, CDR2 SQIVND (reference sequence). The CDR3 region has the DNA TGTGCCAGTAGTATAGATCCAGGGCGGAACTATGGCTACACCTTC. Its translation is CASSIDPGRNYGYTF. Full variable domain (outside the CDR3, taken from reference TRBV19 and TRBJ1-2): DGGITQSPKYLFRKEGQNVTLSCEQNLNHDAMYWYRQDPGQGLRLIYYSQIVNDFQKGDIAEGYSVSREKKESFPLTVTSAQKNPTAFYLCASSIDPGRNYGYTFGSGTRLTVV.

The chain has TRBV19 and TRBJ2-1; TRBD2 aligns across 12 bases. The CDR3 loop spans 15 amino acids. Germline-derived CDR1 and CDR2 are LNHDA and SQIVND (reference sequence). J was trimmed by 7 bases and V by 5 bases; bases with no gene match: 6. As DNA, the CDR3 is TGTGCCAGTAGTCCCCGACTAGCGGGAGTTAATGAGCAGTTCTTC. This encodes CASSPRLAGVNEQFF.

This sequence joins TRBV30 and TRBJ2-2; tentatively, D is TRBD2 (7 bases). The CDR3 spans 15 residues. With 3 bases removed from V and 3 bases from J, the gap between germline ends came to 14 bases. CDR1 and CDR2 (germline): GTSNPN, SVGIG (reference sequence). This chain's CDR3 is CAWSSGRGYTGELFF. The CDR3 DNA is TGTGCCTGGAGCTCTGGGAGGGGGTACACCGGGGAGCTGTTTTTT.

The genes are TRBV7-2 and TRBJ1-5, with D unresolved. Trimming took 5 bases from V and 5 from J, leaving 16 bases between them. Germline-derived CDR1 and CDR2 are SGHTA and FQGNSA. The CDR3 spans 15 residues. DNA of the CDR3: TGTGCCAGCAGCATGTACAGTAAGTCCCATCAGCCCCAGCATTTT. The encoded protein is CASSMYSKSHQPQHF.

The J gene is TRBJ2-5, the V gene TRBV5-5, with 8 bases fitting TRBD2. V shed 4 bases and J 5 bases; nucleotides not matched to a gene: 10. The CDR3 is made up of 15 amino acids. CDR1 and CDR2 from the germline V gene are SGHKS and YYEKEE (reference sequence). CDR3 DNA: TGTGCCAGCAGCGCCCCGGGACTAGTGATGGAGACCCAGTACTTC. It codes for CASSAPGLVMETQYF.

The rearrangement joins TRBV5-4 to TRBJ2-1; 10 bases are a match to TRBD1. There are 15 residues in the CDR3. Germline assignment: CDR1 SGHNT and CDR2 YYREEE (reference sequence). J lost 8 bases, V lost 4 bases, and 9 bases had no gene match. CDR3 in amino acids: CASSNRDRGIYEQFF. CDR3 nucleotides: TGTGCCAGCAGCAACCGGGACAGGGGAATTTATGAGCAGTTCTTC.

The genes are TRBV6-5 and TRBJ2-1; 11 nucleotides align to TRBD2. The germline V gene encodes CDR1 MNHEY and CDR2 SVGAGI. The CDR3 extends over 16 amino acids. The V gene end was trimmed by 0 bases and the J gene end by 6 bases; junction bases not matched to a gene: 4. CDR3 sequence: CASSYSGTSGSNEQFF. CDR3 DNA: TGTGCCAGCAGTTACTCCGGGACTAGCGGATCCAATGAGCAGTTCTTC.

CDR3 sequence: CASSLTDRETQYF. CDR3 sequence (DNA): TGTGCCAGCAGCTTAACGGATCGGGAGACCCAGTACTTC. V usage is TRBV7-3 and J usage is TRBJ2-5; D is undetermined. Trimming took off 0 bases at V and 5 bases at J, with 7 bases between the two ends. CDR1 is SGHTA and CDR2 is FQGTGA in the germline V gene. The CDR3 runs to 13 residues.

This chain uses TRBV4-3 with TRBJ1-2; TRBD1 matches 7 bases. Losses at the gene ends were 0 bases for V and 5 bases for J; bases not matched to a gene: 3. The CDR3 is 14 amino acids. Germline-derived CDR1 and CDR2 are LGHNA and YSLEER. The CDR3 spells CASSQDRGVYGYTF. The CDR3 bases are TGCGCCAGCAGCCAAGACAGGGGGGTATATGGCTACACCTTC.

The V gene is TRBV28, the J gene TRBJ1-4; D possibly corresponds to TRBD1 (6 bases). Germline V gene data show CDR1 as MDHEN and CDR2 as SYDVKM. This CDR3 contains 15 residues. Trimming took off 5 bases at V and 5 bases at J, with 15 bases between the two ends. CDR3 nucleotide sequence: TGTGCCAGCAGTCCCGAGGGACATACCAATGAAAAACTGTTTTTT. This codes for CASSPEGHTNEKLFF. The complete variable domain, with remaining parts taken from reference TRBV28 and TRBJ1-4, reads DVKVTQSSRYLVKRTGEKVFLECVQDMDHENMFWYRQDPGLGLRLIYFSYDVKMKEKGDIPEGYSVSREKKERFSLILESASTNQTSMYLCASSPEGHTNEKLFFGSGTQLSVL.

The chain has TRBV11-2 and TRBJ1-4; possibly TRBD1 for D (6 bases). There are 14 residues in the CDR3. Between the trimmed V and J ends, which lost 5 bases and 6 bases, there was a span of 13 bases. Germline CDR1 SGHAT, CDR2 FQNNGV. The DNA for the CDR3 is TGTGCCAGCAGCCAAGGACAGTTTGATGAAAAACTGTTTTTT. Amino acids: CASSQGQFDEKLFF.

The rearrangement uses TRBV10-3 and TRBJ1-5; D might be TRBD1 (6 bases). The V end was cut by 5 bases, the J end by 2 bases, with 13 bases between. Germline loops: CDR1 ENHRY, CDR2 SYGVKD. The CDR3 is 15 residues long. CDR3: CAISTTGLGNQPQHF. The CDR3 region has the DNA TGTGCCATCAGTACAACAGGGTTGGGCAATCAGCCCCAGCATTTT.

The chain carries TRBV18 and TRBJ1-2; D gene ambiguous. Germline CDR1 reads KGHSH; CDR2 reads LQKENI. CDR3 length equals 13 residues. V lost 1 base to trimming and J lost 7 bases, with 10 bases between them. The CDR3 region has the DNA TGTGCCAGCTCACCACGGCAATTAGGTGGCTACACCTTC. The encoded protein is CASSPRQLGGYTF.